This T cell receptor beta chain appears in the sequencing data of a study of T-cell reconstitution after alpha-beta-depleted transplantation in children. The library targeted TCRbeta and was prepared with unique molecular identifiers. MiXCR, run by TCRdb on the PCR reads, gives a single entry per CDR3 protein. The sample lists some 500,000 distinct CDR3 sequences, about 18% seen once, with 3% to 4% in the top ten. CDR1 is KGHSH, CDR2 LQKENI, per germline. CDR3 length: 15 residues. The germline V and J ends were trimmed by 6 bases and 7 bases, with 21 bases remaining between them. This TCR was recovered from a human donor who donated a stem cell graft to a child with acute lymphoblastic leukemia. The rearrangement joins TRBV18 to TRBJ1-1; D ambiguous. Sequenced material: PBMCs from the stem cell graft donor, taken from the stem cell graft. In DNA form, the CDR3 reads TGTGCCAGCTCCCAATCCGCCGCCAGTACTAATGAAGCTTTCTTT. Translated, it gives CASSQSAASTNEAFF.